The clone carrying this TCR beta chain was seen only a few times. Its matching antigen is unknown. CDR1 and CDR2 (germline): KGHDR, SFDVKD. The germline V and J ends were trimmed by 4 bases and 2 bases, with 6 bases remaining between them. This CDR3 contains 13 residues. TCRdb used MiXCR to reprocess the 5' RACE reads, holding one entry per CDR3 protein. This table has almost 400,000 distinct CDR3 sequences, 20% to 25% appearing once. This entry is derived from a study of CD8 T cells in ankylosing spondylitis. Notes on the study in general: Clones linked to disease were reported to show significant enrichment in matched ankylosing spondylitis synovial fluid. Characteristic of ankylosing spondylitis blood, it appeared, was a TCR beta motif comprising about eight highly homologous variants.

The sequencing input was blood, either unsorted or a sorted T cell fraction (not recorded which). The clonotype originates from a male donor with ankylosing spondylitis. The chain has TRBV24-1 and TRBJ2-3; the D is unclear. The CDR3 sequence is CATSEGFTDTQYF. Here the CDR3 DNA reads TGTGCCACCAGTGAGGGCTTCACAGATACGCAGTATTTT.